This T cell receptor beta chain was sequenced during a study of regulatory and conventional T cells in RAG deficiency. Study-level results: Other subsets showed approximately 10-fold reductions, but Treg unique TCR beta sequences fell approximately 100-fold in these patients. Control T-cell subsets had markedly higher Shannon entropy and lower Simpson indices than RAG-deficient patients.

This clone was seen only once. Antigen specificity is unknown. Profiling relied on immunoSEQ multiplex PCR, and the TCRdb table lists in-frame clones only, not all of them. Of under 35,000 clones listed, about 90% are singletons. V shed 0 bases and J 8 bases; nucleotides not matched to a gene: 8. CDR3 length: 15 residues. Germline assignment: CDR1 SGHRS and CDR2 YFSETQ. These data are also associated with another study on regulatory T cells. That source adds: Amplification used 52 TRBV primers and 13 TRBJ primers.

The chain joins TRBV5-1 to TRBJ2-1; 7 nucleotides match TRBD2. Material: CD8+ T cells sorted from blood. This clonotype was sampled from a human donor in good health. This CDR3 reads CASSLDGLGGDEQFF. CDR3 bases: TGCGCCAGCAGCTTGGATGGTCTGGGAGGGGATGAGCAGTTCTTC. Variable domain in full (rest from reference TRBV5-1 and TRBJ2-1): KAGVTQTPRYLIKTRGQQVTLSCSPISGHRSVSWYQQTPGQGLQFLFEYFSETQRNKGNFPGRFSGRQFSNSRSEMNVSTLELGDSALYLCASSLDGLGGDEQFFGPGTRLTVL.